These 12 T cell receptor beta chains came from one sample sequenced in a study of PD-1 blockade in classical Hodgkin lymphoma. The assay was immunoSEQ multiplex PCR, and TCRdb's table has in-frame clones only and misses some. Among 15,000 to 20,000 clones listed, around four fifths were seen once. Time point denoted: cycle 4 day 1 (C4D1), after 5 to 7 weeks of nivolumab. Brentuximab vedotin exposure varied among the patients, all of whom had relapsed after autologous stem cell transplantation. Sequencing was performed on peripheral blood mononuclear cells (PBMCs), taken before the fourth cycle of nivolumab. The receptors shown here come from a human donor with classical Hodgkin lymphoma.

The chain recombines TRBV9 with TRBJ2-5; D unclear. The length of the CDR3 is 10 residues. Trimming pared 4 bases from V and 9 bases from J, leaving 7 bases between. Germline CDR1 and CDR2: SGDLS and YYNGEE. CDR3 coding DNA: TGTGCCAGCAGCCCCGTTTCCCAGTACTTC. As protein: CASSPVSQYF.

V and J are TRBV4-3 and TRBJ2-7; a weak D match, TRBD2 (6 bases). In germline, CDR1 is LGHNA, CDR2 YSLEER. The CDR3 is made up of 15 amino acids. V was clipped by 0 bases and J by 1 base, with 10 bases between them. CDR3 nucleotide sequence: TGCGCCAGCAGCCAAGACAGGACTATATCCTACGAGCAGTACTTC. Residues: CASSQDRTISYEQYF.

The chain has TRBV6-5 and TRBJ1-4; perhaps TRBD1 as D (6 bases). The CDR3 is 15 amino acids. The germline gives CDR1 MNHEY, CDR2 SVGAGI. Trimming shortened V by 6 bases and J by 8 bases, and 19 bases separated the two germline ends. The CDR3 region is CASRSRGTRGEKLFF. For the CDR3, the DNA is TGTGCCAGCAGAAGTCGCGGGACAAGGGGGGAAAAACTGTTTTTT.

V and J are TRBV25-1 and TRBJ1-4, with TRBD1 matching over 7 bases. CDR3 length: 14 residues. J lost 11 bases, V lost 7 bases, and 13 bases had no gene match. CDR1 is MGHDK, CDR2 SYGVNS, per germline. The CDR3 loop reads CASIGTGAVRKLFF. In DNA form, the CDR3 reads TGTGCCAGCATTGGAACAGGGGCTGTGCGGAAACTGTTTTTT.

The chain recombines TRBV7-9 with TRBJ1-1; D remains unclear. CDR1 SEHNR and CDR2 FQNEAQ come from the germline V gene (reference sequence). The CDR3 runs to 13 residues. Trimming stripped 2 bases from V and 1 base from J, with 5 bases between. In nucleotides, the CDR3 is TGTGCCAGCAGCTTAACCGGGAACACTGAAGCTTTCTTT. It translates to CASSLTGNTEAFF.

CDR3 in DNA: TGTGCCAGCAGCTCGACAGATTTTAATTCACCCCTCCACTTT. Translated, it gives CASSSTDFNSPLHF. This chain links TRBV11-2 with TRBJ1-6, with D tentatively TRBD1 (5 bases). Germline lookup yields CDR1 SGHAT and CDR2 FQNNGV. Between the trimmed V and J ends, which lost 4 bases and 6 bases, there was a span of 10 bases. This CDR3 spans 14 amino acids.

This clone appeared a few times. The J gene is TRBJ2-5, the V gene TRBV23-1; 10 nucleotides align to TRBD1. TRBV23-1 is given ORF status, its function remaining uncertain. The junction had 9 bases not matched to a gene; V was cut back by 3 bases and J by 5 bases. This CDR3 has 16 amino acids. Written as DNA, the CDR3 is TGCGCCAGCAGTCAGATTTTCCGGGACAGGGGTGAGACCCAGTACTTC. It encodes CASSQIFRDRGETQYF.

This chain joins TRBV25-1 and TRBJ2-5; D is perhaps TRBD2 (7 bases). V lost 5 bases and J 5 bases, leaving 21 bases between the germline ends. The CDR3 has 16 residues. Germline CDR1 reads MGHDK; CDR2 reads SYGVNS. This CDR3 is CASSPPRGGALETQYF. For the CDR3, the DNA is TGTGCCAGCAGTCCTCCACGAGGGGGGGCTTTGGAGACCCAGTACTTC.

This rearrangement joins TRBV7-3 to TRBJ2-1; D gene uncertain. The ends were cut back, 6 bases at V and 0 bases at J, with 15 bases in the middle. The CDR3 totals 16 residues. CDR1 is SGHTA, CDR2 FQGTGA, per germline. CDR3: CASRSYGESSYNEQFF. DNA of the CDR3: TGTGCCAGCAGATCCTACGGTGAGAGCTCCTACAATGAGCAGTTCTTC.

This clone was recorded a few times. The chain uses TRBV19 and TRBJ2-1; tentative D call: TRBD2 (5 bases). The CDR3 runs 16 residues. V lost 3 bases and J lost 0, with 12 bases in between. Germline CDR1 reads LNHDA; CDR2 reads SQIVND (reference sequence). Written as DNA, the CDR3 is TGTGCCAGTAGTATTTGGAGCACTAGCTCCTACAATGAGCAGTTCTTC. Encoded protein: CASSIWSTSSYNEQFF.

This clone appeared a single time. The chain carries TRBV4-3 and TRBJ2-2; TRBD1 matches at 7 bases. CDR3 length: 14 amino acids. CDR1 and CDR2 from the germline V gene are LGHNA and YSLEER. V shed 4 bases and J 5 bases; nucleotides not matched to a gene: 4. The CDR3 DNA reads as TGCGCCAGCAGCCCGGAGGACAGGACCGGGGAGCTGTTTTTT. It translates to CASSPEDRTGELFF.

V usage is TRBV6-5 and J usage is TRBJ2-5; no clear D gene. This CDR3 has 11 residues. The V gene lost 2 bases and the J gene lost 13 bases, with 11 bases spanning the gap. Germline CDR1 and CDR2: MNHEY and SVGAGI. CDR3 in amino acids: CASSYGVERYF. The CDR3 DNA reads TGTGCCAGCAGTTACGGGGTCGAGCGGTACTTC.